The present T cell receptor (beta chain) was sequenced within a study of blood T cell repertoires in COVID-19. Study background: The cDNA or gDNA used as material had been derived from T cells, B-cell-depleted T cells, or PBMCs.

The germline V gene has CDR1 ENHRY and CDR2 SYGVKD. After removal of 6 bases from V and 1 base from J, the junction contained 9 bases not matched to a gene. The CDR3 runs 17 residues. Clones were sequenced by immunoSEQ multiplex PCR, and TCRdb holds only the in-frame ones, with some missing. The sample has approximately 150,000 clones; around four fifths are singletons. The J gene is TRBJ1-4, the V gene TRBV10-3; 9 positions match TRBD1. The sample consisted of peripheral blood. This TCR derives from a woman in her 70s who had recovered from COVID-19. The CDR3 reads CAISARGTGLTNEKLFF. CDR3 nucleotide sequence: TGTGCCATCAGCGCCCGGGGGACAGGGTTAACTAATGAAAAACTGTTTTTT.